Below, one T cell receptor beta chain is given with its context. Sequenced by immunoSEQ multiplex PCR; TCRdb stores in-frame clones only, minus some. The sample lists roughly 2.2 million clones, 85% to 95% occurring once. The sample comes from a study of shared clonotypes between healthy human individuals. Overall study context: Per donor, three plates held CD4 naive cells, three held CD4 memory, two held CD8 naive and one held CD8 memory.

The CDR3 runs to 13 residues. CDR1 and CDR2 (germline): LNHDA, SQIVND (reference sequence). V lost 6 bases and J lost 5, with 13 bases in between. The chain has TRBV19 and TRBJ2-5; maybe TRBD2 (5 bases). The sequenced material came from naive CD4+ T cells from PBMCs. Described subset: CD45RA+ positively selected. The TCR originated in a man between 18 and 35 years old in good health. Some clones in this sample may be carry-over from other donors' samples. The CDR3: CASRERTFETQYF. CDR3 nucleotide sequence: TGTGCCAGTAGAGAGAGGACTTTCGAGACCCAGTACTTC. Full variable domain (remainder filled in from reference TRBV19 and TRBJ2-5): DGGITQSPKYLFRKEGQNVTLSCEQNLNHDAMYWYRQDPGQGLRLIYYSQIVNDFQKGDIAEGYSVSREKKESFPLTVTSAQKNPTAFYLCASRERTFETQYFGPGTRLLVL.